This TCR beta chain was sequenced in a study of T cell responses to AZD1222 COVID-19 vaccine. Points from the study as a whole: Two AZD1222 doses significantly raised spike-specific TCR breadth and depth over controls. The sample set comprised mostly white British donors with more females, and clonal diversity was possibly underestimated.

Germline V lookup: CDR1 MNHEY, CDR2 SVGAGI. The CDR3 has 15 residues. V lost 2 bases, J lost 7 bases, and 10 bases stayed unmatched. TCRdb's copy holds only in-frame clones and misses some; the assay was immunoSEQ multiplex PCR. The sample has about 94,000 clones; over 75% are singletons. About this clone itself: Its antigen is still unknown.

The rearrangement joins TRBV6-5 to TRBJ1-2; 7 bases match TRBD1. This receptor was obtained from an adult who received the AZD1222 COVID-19 vaccine. The sample was peripheral blood, taken 28 days after the second AZD1222 dose. Here the CDR3 DNA reads TGTGCCAGCAGTTACCCGACCGGGACAGTATCTGGCTACACCTTC. As protein: CASSYPTGTVSGYTF.